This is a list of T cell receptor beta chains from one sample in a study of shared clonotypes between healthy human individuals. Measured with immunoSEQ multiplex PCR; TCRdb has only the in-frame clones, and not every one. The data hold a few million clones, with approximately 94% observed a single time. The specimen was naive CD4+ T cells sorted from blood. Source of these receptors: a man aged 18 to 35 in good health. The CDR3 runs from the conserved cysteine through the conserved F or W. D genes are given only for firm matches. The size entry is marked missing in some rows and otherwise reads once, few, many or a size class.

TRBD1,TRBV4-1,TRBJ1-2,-,TGCGCCAGCAGCCTCGGACAGGGGGGTAAAGGGTATGGCTACACCTTC,CASSLGQGGKGYGYTF
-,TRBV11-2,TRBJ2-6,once,TGTGCCAGCACCCTGAGGGCACAGGGTAAAAGCTCTGGGGCCAACGTCCTGACTTTC,CASTLRAQGKSSGANVLTF
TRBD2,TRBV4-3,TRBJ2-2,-,TGCGCCAGCAGCCAAGAAGGAGGGAGGGTTGCCGGGGAGCTGTTTTTT,CASSQEGGRVAGELFF
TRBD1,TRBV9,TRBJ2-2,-,TGTGCCAGCAGACCGGGACAGGGGGCGTTCGGGGAGCTGTTTTTT,CASRPGQGAFGELFF
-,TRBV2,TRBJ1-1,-,TGTGCCAGCATCCGGGACCAGGACACTGAAGCTTTCTTT,CASIRDQDTEAFF
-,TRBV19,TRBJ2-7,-,TGTGCCAGTAGTAAGGGAGAAGAGTATGAGCAGTACTTC,CASSKGEEYEQYF
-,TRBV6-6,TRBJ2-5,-,TGTGCCAGCAGTTACTCAGGGGGCCAAGAGACCCAGTACTTC,CASSYSGGQETQYF
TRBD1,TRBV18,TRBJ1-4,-,TGTGCCAGCTCAGAACAGGGGGCGCGTGGTGAAAAACTGTTTTTT,CASSEQGARGEKLFF
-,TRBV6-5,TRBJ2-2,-,TGTGCCAGCACCATAGGGGTTGCCGGGGAGCTGTTTTTT,CASTIGVAGELFF
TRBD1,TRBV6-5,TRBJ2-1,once,TGTGCCAGCAGTTACTCGGCGACAGGGGGCCGGAATGAGCAGTTCTTC,CASSYSATGGRNEQFF
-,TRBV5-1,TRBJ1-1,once,TGCGCCAGCAGCTTTACAGGACGAACGGCTGAAGCTTTCTTT,CASSFTGRTAEAFF
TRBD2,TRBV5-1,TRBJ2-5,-,TGCGCCAGCAGCGGGGGGCTAGCGGGAGGAGAGACCCAGTACTTC,CASSGGLAGGETQYF
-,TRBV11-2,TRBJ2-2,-,TGTGCCAGTAGCCCACAGAACACCGGGGAGCTGTTTTTT,CASSPQNTGELFF
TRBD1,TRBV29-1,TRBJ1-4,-,TGCAGCGTGGACAGGGGTAATGAAAAACTGTTTTTT,CSVDRGNEKLFF
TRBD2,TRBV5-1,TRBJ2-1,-,TGCGCCAGCAGCCCGGGACTAGCGGGCAATGAGCAGTTCTTC,CASSPGLAGNEQFF
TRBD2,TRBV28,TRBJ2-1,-,TGTGCCCATAGAACTAGCGGCTACAATGAGCAGTTCTTC,CAHRTSGYNEQFF
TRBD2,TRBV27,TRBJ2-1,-,TGTGCCAGCAGTCCACCCTCAGTCGGCCAGCGGGGCGCGAATGAGCAGTTCTTC,CASSPPSVGQRGANEQFF
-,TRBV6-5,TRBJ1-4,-,TGTGCCAGCAGCCGCGACAGCCTTGTGAGGAAACTGTTTTTT,CASSRDSLVRKLFF
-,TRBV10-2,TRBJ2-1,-,TGCGCCAGCAGCCCCGCCAGGGGCACGTACAATGAGCAGTTCTTC,CASSPARGTYNEQFF
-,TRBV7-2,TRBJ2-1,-,TGTGCCAGCAGACCGGACGTAACTATCTACAATGAGCAGTTCTTC,CASRPDVTIYNEQFF
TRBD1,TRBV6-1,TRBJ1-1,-,TGTGCCAGCAGTGTACAGGGGGCTGAAGCTTTCTTT,CASSVQGAEAFF
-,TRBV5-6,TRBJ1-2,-,TGTGCCAGCAGCTTGGGAGTAGGTCTCTCTGGCTACACCTTC,CASSLGVGLSGYTF
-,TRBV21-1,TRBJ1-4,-,TGTGCCAGCAGCAAAGTGTGGGGGCCGAAGGAAAAACTGTTTTTT,CASSKVWGPKEKLFF
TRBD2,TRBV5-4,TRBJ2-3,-,TGTGCCAGCACCCTTTCCCCTAGCGGAGATAGCACAGATACGCAGTATTTT,CASTLSPSGDSTDTQYF
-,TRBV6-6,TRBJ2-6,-,TGTGCCAGCAGGGTCTCTGGGGCCAACGTCCTGACTTTC,CASRVSGANVLTF
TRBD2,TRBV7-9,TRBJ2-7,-,TGTGCCAGCAGCTTAGACGGGGGGGCGGCCTACGAGCAGTACTTC,CASSLDGGAAYEQYF
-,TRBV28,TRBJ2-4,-,TGTGCCAGCAGTTTAGCAGGGTCTGGCATTCAGTACTTC,CASSLAGSGIQYF
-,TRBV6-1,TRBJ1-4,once,TGTGCCAGCAGGACCATGGCGACTAATGAAAAACTGTTTTTT,CASRTMATNEKLFF
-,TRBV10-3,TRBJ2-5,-,TGTGCCATCAGTGATAGAGAGACCCAGTACTTC,CAISDRETQYF
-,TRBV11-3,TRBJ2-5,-,TGTGCCAGCAGCGAAAACGGACTCCAAGAGACCCAGTACTTC,CASSENGLQETQYF
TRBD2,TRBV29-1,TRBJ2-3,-,TGCAGCGTTGAAGTCCCGGGACTAGCTACGCAGTATTTT,CSVEVPGLATQYF
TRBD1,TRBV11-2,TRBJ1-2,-,TGTGCCAGCAGCTTAGCCCCCGGGACAGGCCCTGGCTACACCTTC,CASSLAPGTGPGYTF
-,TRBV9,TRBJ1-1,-,TGTGCCAGCAGCGCGGGGGGGTTGATCACTGAAGCTTTCTTT,CASSAGGLITEAFF
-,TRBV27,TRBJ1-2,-,TGTGCCAGCAGTTTTCGGGGGCTCTATGGCTACACCTTC,CASSFRGLYGYTF
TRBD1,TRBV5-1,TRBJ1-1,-,TGCGCCAGCAGCTTGGCAGGGGGGAGCACTGAAGCTTTCTTT,CASSLAGGSTEAFF
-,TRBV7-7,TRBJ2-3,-,TGTGCTAGCAGCTTAGGACTATCTAGCACAGATACGCAGTATTTT,CASSLGLSSTDTQYF
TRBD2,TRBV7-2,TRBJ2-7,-,TGTGCCAGCAGCCGCGGGGGGGGCGACGAGCAGTACTTC,CASSRGGGDEQYF
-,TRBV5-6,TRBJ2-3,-,TGTGCCAGCAGCTTGATGGTGGGCGTAGTCACAGATACGCAGTATTTT,CASSLMVGVVTDTQYF
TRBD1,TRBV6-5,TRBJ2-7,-,TGTGCCAGCAGCCCCGGGACAGGGTACCTCTACGAGCAGTACTTC,CASSPGTGYLYEQYF
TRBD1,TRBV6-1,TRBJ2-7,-,TGTGCCAGCAGTGGGGGACAGGGACAGCGCGAGCAGTACTTC,CASSGGQGQREQYF
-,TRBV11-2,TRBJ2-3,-,TGTGCCAGCAGCTTAGGGCGGTTATCAGATACGCAGTATTTT,CASSLGRLSDTQYF
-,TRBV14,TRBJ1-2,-,TGTGCCAGCAGCCAAGATCTTGGGCGGAACTATGGCTACACCTTC,CASSQDLGRNYGYTF